The 26 T cell receptor beta chains below all came from one sample that was sequenced in a study of T cells after posttransplantation cyclophosphamide. Cyclophosphamide on days +3 and +4 followed busulfan-fludarabine conditioning and a marrow graft. Data came from immunoSEQ multiplex PCR; TCRdb stores just in-frame clones and leaves some out. The table shows 6,000 to 9,500 clones, with roughly 82% occurring only once. The sample here was CD4+ T cells sorted from blood, taken 1,000 to 1,200 days after allogeneic stem cell transplant with posttransplant cyclophosphamide. Receptors were obtained from a female patient aged 40-50 years who received an allogeneic stem cell transplant from a related donor, was CMV-positive, and had no GVHD. These T cells may partly come from the graft donor.

This chain uses TRBV29-1 with TRBJ2-2; the D gene is possibly TRBD2 (6 bases). Per germline, CDR1 SQVTM and CDR2 ANQGSEA. The V end was cut by 5 bases, the J end by 5 bases, with 15 bases between. This CDR3 has 14 amino acids. The CDR3 is CSVQRVAVTGELFF. DNA for the CDR3: TGCAGCGTTCAAAGGGTAGCGGTGACCGGGGAGCTGTTTTTT.

In regard to this clone: The junction departs from the called germline gene at one end, perhaps through a read error. The sample contains more than one DNA sequence encoding this CDR3. The chain carries TRBV27 and TRBJ1-6; 12 bases are a match to TRBD1. The CDR3 is 20 amino acids. Per germline, CDR1 MNHEY and CDR2 SMNVEV (reference sequence). The CDR3 coding sequence is TGTGCCAGCAGTCCCAGGTCATCCGGGACAGGGGGCGAGGGTAATTCCCCCCTCCACTTT. Translating gives CASSPRSSGTGGEGNSPLHF.

The chain combines TRBV6-1 with TRBJ2-5; perhaps TRBD1 as D (5 bases). The germline CDR1 and CDR2 sequences are MNHNS and SASEGT. V was cut by 7 bases and J by 0 bases, with 9 bases left in between. This CDR3 is 13 amino acids long. The CDR3 DNA sequence: TGTGCCAGCATCAACAGGTACCAAGAGACCCAGTACTTC. Translated: CASINRYQETQYF.

The rearrangement joins TRBV5-8 to TRBJ1-6, with 7 bases that match TRBD1. Losses at the gene ends were 3 bases for V and 9 bases for J; bases not matched to a gene: 9. CDR1 is SGHTS and CDR2 is YDEGEE in the germline V gene. The CDR3 sequence is 15 residues long. Here the CDR3 DNA reads TGTGCCAGCAGCTCCCGGACAGGAGATTTTTCACCCCTCCACTTT. As protein: CASSSRTGDFSPLHF.

This chain joins TRBV10-3 and TRBJ1-2, with 10 bases matching TRBD1. After removal of 8 bases from V and 3 bases from J, the junction contained 6 bases not matched to a gene. The CDR3 contains 14 residues. Looked up from germline, CDR1 is ENHRY and CDR2 is SYGVKD. The DNA of the CDR3 is TGTGCCATCCTTCCCGGGACAGGGGACTATGGCTACACCTTC. It encodes CAILPGTGDYGYTF.

The rearrangement joins TRBV9 to TRBJ2-3, with 8 nucleotides matching TRBD2. The CDR3 has 15 residues. J was trimmed by 2 bases and V by 3 bases; bases with no gene match: 5. Germline CDR1 is SGDLS and CDR2 is YYNGEE. The CDR3 is CASSAGTRDTDTQYF. As DNA, the CDR3 is TGTGCCAGCAGCGCCGGGACTAGGGACACAGATACGCAGTATTTT.

V and J are TRBV7-2 and TRBJ2-5; a possible D gene is TRBD2 (7 bases). CDR3 length equals 14 residues. V lost 4 bases to trimming and J lost 5 bases, with 14 bases between them. Germline V lookup: CDR1 SGHTA, CDR2 FQGNSA. The CDR3 DNA reads TGTGCCAGCAGCTATGGGGGGGGGCTGGAGACCCAGTACTTC. Translated: CASSYGGGLETQYF.

The count of this clone is one. The rearrangement uses TRBV2 and TRBJ1-1; 11 positions match TRBD1. After removal of 8 bases from V and 6 bases from J, the junction contained 11 bases not matched to a gene. The CDR3 runs to 15 residues. CDR1 is SNHLY and CDR2 is FYNNEI in the germline V gene. The CDR3 here is CASWGQGGRISEAFF. Written as DNA, the CDR3 is TGTGCCAGCTGGGGACAGGGGGGTCGGATATCTGAAGCTTTCTTT.

The J gene is TRBJ1-2, the V gene TRBV18; D gene unclear. This CDR3 region has 17 residues. Deletions cut 2 bases from V and 0 bases from J, with 16 bases between. Germline V gene lookup returns CDR1 KGHSH and CDR2 LQKENI. The CDR3 DNA sequence: TGTGCCAGCTCACCAAAAGAGCCCACTGTAGCTAACTATGGCTACACCTTC. It translates to CASSPKEPTVANYGYTF.

V is TRBV4-2 and J is TRBJ2-3, with TRBD2 identical over 12 bases. The germline gives CDR1 LGHNA, CDR2 YNFKEQ. With 4 bases clipped from V and 5 bases from J, the junction kept 4 bases outside the gene matches. The CDR3 contains 15 residues. CDR3 in amino acids: CASSPSGGGIDTQYF. CDR3 bases: TGTGCCAGCAGCCCTAGCGGGGGGGGTATAGATACGCAGTATTTT.

Comments on this clone: One end of the junction does not line up with germline, which may come from a read error. The rearrangement links TRBV7-9 to TRBJ2-3, with 8 bases that match TRBD1. The germline CDR1 and CDR2 sequences are SEHNR and FQNEAQ (reference sequence). The CDR3 extends over 13 amino acids. The chain's CDR3 is CASGQGSTDTQYF. In DNA, the CDR3 is TGCGCCTCCGGACAGGGTAGCACAGATACGCAGTATTTT.

The chain recombines TRBV5-1 with TRBJ1-2; possibly TRBD1 for D (5 bases). V was pared by 6 bases and J by 1 base, with 16 bases between. Per the germline V gene, CDR1 is SGHRS and CDR2 is YFSETQ. This CDR3 has 15 residues. CDR3 protein: CASNNGGSNNYGYTF. The CDR3 nucleotides read TGCGCCAGCAACAACGGGGGAAGCAATAACTATGGCTACACCTTC.

J is TRBJ1-5 and V is TRBV28; 9 bases map to TRBD1. The germline gives CDR1 MDHEN, CDR2 SYDVKM. The ends lost 2 bases at V and 6 bases at J; junction bases unmatched: 8. There are 16 residues in the CDR3. The CDR3 coding sequence is TGTGCCAGCAGTTTAGCACAGGGGGCGGGGGGTCAGCCCCAGCATTTT. It yields the protein CASSLAQGAGGQPQHF.

In its sample, this clone was seen a few times. This CDR3 is CASNRDSYNEQFF. CDR3 nucleotides: TGTGCCAGTAATCGGGACAGCTACAATGAGCAGTTCTTC. J is TRBJ2-1 and V is TRBV19, with 7 nucleotides matching TRBD1. CDR1 and CDR2 (germline): LNHDA, SQIVND (reference sequence). The V gene end was trimmed by 7 bases and the J gene end by 3 bases; junction bases not matched to a gene: 3. This CDR3 has 13 residues.

The gene calls are TRBV2 and TRBJ1-3; D is unclear. The CDR3 contains 14 residues. V shed 3 bases and J shed 0 bases, with 6 bases lying between them. Germline lookup yields CDR1 SNHLY and CDR2 FYNNEI. The CDR3 is CASSDGNSGNTIYF. The DNA of the CDR3 is TGTGCCAGCAGTGACGGTAACTCTGGAAACACCATATATTTT.

The rearrangement uses TRBV6-5 and TRBJ1-2, with TRBD1 matching over 9 bases. The germline gives CDR1 MNHEY, CDR2 SVGAGI. Trimming took 6 bases from V and 8 from J; bases not matched to a gene: 7. This CDR3 has 13 amino acids. This chain's CDR3 is CASRGQGAIGYTF. CDR3 bases: TGTGCCAGCAGGGGACAGGGTGCGATCGGCTACACCTTC.

The CDR3 loop reads CASSLYWNTEAFF. The CDR3 DNA reads as TGTGCCAGCAGCTTGTACTGGAACACTGAAGCTTTCTTT. The V and J genes are TRBV5-4 and TRBJ1-1; unclear D gene. Germline V CDR1 and CDR2: SGHNT, YYREEE (reference sequence). V lost 1 base to trimming and J lost 1 base, with 5 bases between them. The CDR3 is made up of 13 amino acids.

This clone appeared a few times. The rearrangement joins TRBV27 to TRBJ2-5; D is possibly TRBD2 (6 bases). The germline V gene has CDR1 MNHEY and CDR2 SMNVEV (reference sequence). This CDR3 spans 14 amino acids. The V gene lost 4 bases and the J gene lost 11 bases, with 20 bases spanning the gap. The CDR3 here is CASSSREPPGEQYF. The DNA for the CDR3 is TGTGCCAGCAGTTCTAGAGAGCCGCCGGGGGAGCAGTACTTC.

The chain's CDR3 is CASSQGHANTGELFF. CDR3 in DNA: TGCGCCAGCAGCCAAGGGCACGCGAACACCGGGGAGCTGTTTTTT. V gene TRBV4-1 combines with J gene TRBJ2-2, with unresolved D. Germline values: CDR1 MGHRA, CDR2 YSYEKL. The CDR3 covers 15 residues. Between the trimmed V and J ends, which lost 1 base and 0 bases, there was a span of 6 bases.

Notes on this clone: One end of the junction is discordant with germline, which a read error may explain. The chain links TRBV5-6 to TRBJ2-5; 11 positions agree with TRBD2. Germline CDR1 is SGHDT and CDR2 is YYEEEE. This CDR3 has 12 amino acids. CDR3 nucleotides: TGTGCCAGCAGCTTGTATAGCGGGGGGGCAGACTTC. Its protein product is CASSLYSGGADF.

The chain employs TRBV14 and TRBJ1-1, with D uncertain. From germline, CDR1 is SGHDN and CDR2 FVKESK. The V gene lost 4 bases and the J gene lost 3 bases, with 15 bases spanning the gap. This CDR3 is 15 amino acids long. The CDR3 DNA reads TGTGCCAGCAGCCGACCCCCGGCAGGCTACACTGAAGCTTTCTTT. Translating gives CASSRPPAGYTEAFF. Looking up the rest from reference TRBV14 and TRBJ1-1 gives the full variable domain: EAGVTQFPSHSVIEKGQTVTLRCDPISGHDNLYWYRRVMGKEIKFLLHFVKESKQDESGMPNNRFLAERTGGTYSTLKVQPAELEDSGVYFCASSRPPAGYTEAFFGQGTRLTVV.

This clone was seen a handful of times. Since a far larger clone is one base different, this is likely a read error. The chain employs TRBV28 and TRBJ2-7; tentatively, D is TRBD2 (5 bases). CDR1 and CDR2 (germline): MDHEN, SYDVKM. The CDR3 sequence is 15 residues long. The CDR3 DNA reads TGTGCCAGCAGTACCCCGACGGGGTCCGCCTACGAGCAGTGCTTC. It encodes CASSTPTGSAYEQCF.

The chain links TRBV5-1 to TRBJ1-2; D gene unclear. Germline CDR1 SGHRS, CDR2 YFSETQ. This CDR3 region has 12 residues. Trimming stripped 2 bases from V and 7 bases from J, with 9 bases between. CDR3 in DNA: TGCGCCAGCAGCTTTGGGCAGACTGGCTACACCTTC. It yields the protein CASSFGQTGYTF.

The chain links TRBV4-3 to TRBJ1-1; perhaps TRBD1 as D (5 bases). Germline lookup yields CDR1 LGHNA and CDR2 YSLEER. V gave up 1 base and J gave up 8 bases, with 8 bases separating them. The CDR3 consists of 12 residues. This CDR3 reads CASSQARGEAFF. The CDR3 region has the DNA TGCGCCAGCAGCCAAGCAAGGGGAGAAGCTTTCTTT.

The V gene is TRBV6-1, the J gene TRBJ1-2, with TRBD1 matching 10 bases. The trim removed 4 bases at V and 5 bases at J, leaving 7 bases unmatched. This CDR3 contains 15 residues. In germline, CDR1 is MNHNS, CDR2 SASEGT. The CDR3 bases are TGTGCCAGCAGTGGACGGACAGGGGGATCTTATGGCTACACCTTC. This sequence encodes CASSGRTGGSYGYTF.

The chain has TRBV6-5 and TRBJ1-2, with 9 bases fitting TRBD1. V was pared by 4 bases and J by 5 bases, with 11 bases of the junction left unmatched. This CDR3 has 16 amino acids. Germline CDR1 and CDR2: MNHEY and SVGAGI. The DNA for the CDR3 is TGTGCCAGCAGTTCCGGACAGGGGTCGGGGGAGTATGGCTACACCTTC. It specifies CASSSGQGSGEYGYTF.